The text below deals with one T cell receptor beta chain. What it binds is unknown. The same CDR3 is also encoded by other DNA sequences in this sample. Per the germline V gene, CDR1 is SGHDT and CDR2 is YYEEEE. The CDR3 runs 13 residues. The V end lost 0 bases, the J end lost 1 base, and 2 bases lay between the germline ends. The repertoire was sequenced with immunoSEQ multiplex PCR; TCRdb's copy has only in-frame clones and lacks some. This table has 2,500,000 or so clones, 93% appearing once. This record belongs to a study of shared clonotypes between healthy human individuals. Whole-study findings and limits: Clonotype sharing among donors likely depends on sequencing depth.

The healthy adult donors were HIV-negative and reported no recent acute infections or vaccinations. The sequencing sample was made of naive CD4+ T cells from PBMCs. The subset: CD45RA+ positively selected. The chain links TRBV5-6 to TRBJ1-3, with D unresolved. The source of this sequence is a young man in good health. Some clones in this sample may be carry-over from other donors' samples. DNA for the CDR3: TGTGCCAGCAGCTTGGATTCTGGAAACACCATATATTTT. It encodes CASSLDSGNTIYF. The variable domain in full, completed from reference TRBV5-6 and TRBJ1-3, reads DAGVTQSPTHLIKTRGQQVTLRCSPKSGHDTVSWYQQALGQGPQFIFQYYEEEERQRGNFPDRFSGHQFPNYSSELNVNALLLGDSALYLCASSLDSGNTIYFGEGSWLTVV.